These 20 T cell receptor beta chains share one sample of origin, sequenced in a study. TCRdb reprocessed the RT-PCR reads via MiXCR and lists one record per CDR3 protein. The data show about 700,000 distinct CDR3 sequences, around 14% seen once. Input material: memory CD4+ T cells from blood. These receptors all come from a female donor in good health, serving as a healthy control.

The chain employs TRBV7-2 and TRBJ1-6; D unresolved. The V end was cut by 5 bases, the J end by 9 bases, with 11 bases between. There are 13 residues in the CDR3. The germline gives CDR1 SGHTA, CDR2 FQGNSA. The CDR3 is CASSLADGSPLHF. The CDR3, as DNA: TGTGCCAGCAGCCTCGCAGATGGTTCACCCCTCCACTTT.

This clonotype has a count of ten or more. The rearrangement links TRBV20-1 to TRBJ2-7; D is possibly TRBD1 (5 bases). CDR1 and CDR2 from the germline V gene are DFQATT and SNEGSKA (reference sequence). Trimming took off 3 bases at V and 7 bases at J, with 13 bases between the two ends. The CDR3 covers 12 residues. Here the CDR3 reads CSARTAQGEQYF. CDR3 DNA: TGCAGTGCTAGGACAGCGCAAGGAGAGCAGTACTTC.

This clonotype was seen a handful of times. The rearrangement links TRBV20-1 to TRBJ1-1; no definite D call. Germline loops: CDR1 DFQATT, CDR2 SNEGSKA (reference sequence). Deletions cut 1 base from V and 0 bases from J, with 12 bases between. The CDR3 sequence is 15 residues long. The CDR3 DNA is TGCAGTGCTAGAGTCGGGATAGTCATGAACACTGAAGCTTTCTTT. Its translation: CSARVGIVMNTEAFF.

This clonotype showed up many times. The rearrangement joins TRBV29-1 to TRBJ1-5; D is ambiguous. Trimming took off 5 bases at V and 1 base at J, with 9 bases between the two ends. The germline V gene encodes CDR1 SQVTM and CDR2 ANQGSEA. The CDR3 runs to 13 residues. The CDR3 is CSVKGASNQPQHF. CDR3 coding DNA: TGCAGCGTTAAGGGAGCGAGCAATCAGCCCCAGCATTTT.

This clonotype was observed at least ten times. This chain joins TRBV20-1 and TRBJ2-7; 12 positions match TRBD2. CDR3 length: 15 residues. Germline CDR1 and CDR2: DFQATT and SNEGSKA (reference sequence). Unmatched junction bases numbered 10, after V lost 6 bases and J lost 4 bases. CDR3 amino acids: CSAAPTSGSTYEQYF. For the CDR3, the DNA is TGCAGTGCCGCACCGACTAGCGGGAGTACGTACGAGCAGTACTTC.

This clonotype was detected only a few times. The chain recombines TRBV7-3 with TRBJ2-2; D unclear. The CDR3 consists of 18 residues. Germline V lookup: CDR1 SGHTA, CDR2 FQGTGA. V was clipped by 1 base and J by 0 bases, with 15 bases between them. CDR3 residues: CASSLKLGSGTNTGELFF. The CDR3 DNA reads as TGTGCCAGCAGCTTAAAGCTAGGAAGTGGAACGAACACCGGGGAGCTGTTTTTT.

This clonotype showed up many times. The V and J genes are TRBV18 and TRBJ2-1, with D possibly TRBD2 on 5 matching bases. Germline V CDR1 and CDR2: KGHSH, LQKENI. V was shortened by 4 bases and J by 10 bases, with 20 bases between the two germline ends. The CDR3 is 15 residues long. The CDR3 sequence: CASSQASRGIGEQFF. CDR3 nucleotide sequence: TGTGCCAGCTCACAGGCTAGCAGAGGGATCGGGGAGCAGTTCTTC.

This clonotype was recorded many times. The CDR3 DNA sequence: TGCGCCAGCAGCTTGGAACAGGGCTATGGCTACACCTTC. Amino acid sequence: CASSLEQGYGYTF. V and J are TRBV5-1 and TRBJ1-2; tentatively, D is TRBD1 (6 bases). Germline CDR1 and CDR2: SGHRS and YFSETQ. V was cut by 0 bases and J by 4 bases, with 7 bases left in between. The CDR3 covers 13 residues.

This clonotype was recorded a few times. The V call is TRBV12-3 or TRBV12-4, the J call TRBJ2-7; possibly TRBD1 for D (6 bases). The V and J ends lost 3 bases and 1 base respectively, with 10 bases between them. This CDR3 is built from 14 residues. The CDR3 loop is CASSFQGISYEQYF. CDR3 sequence (DNA): TGTGCCAGCAGTTTCCAGGGGATTTCCTACGAGCAGTACTTC.

The chain has TRBV2 and TRBJ2-3, with D perhaps given as TRBD1 or TRBD2 (5 bases each). Per germline, CDR1 SNHLY and CDR2 FYNNEI. This CDR3 has 15 amino acids. The V gene lost 6 bases and the J gene lost 4 bases, with 17 bases spanning the gap. The CDR3 coding sequence is TGTGCCAGCAGGGGGACGAATGCTCTCCCAGATACGCAGTATTTT. Translating gives CASRGTNALPDTQYF.

The chain has TRBV6-5 and TRBJ2-7, with 14 bases that match TRBD2. With V trimmed by 4 bases and J by 6 bases, 11 bases remained unmatched. CDR3 length equals 17 residues. Germline lookup yields CDR1 MNHEY and CDR2 SVGAGI. The CDR3 region has the DNA TGTGCCAGCAGTTCGGCCGGGACTAGCGGGAGTCTGGTCGAGCAGTACTTC. Translating gives CASSSAGTSGSLVEQYF.

This clonotype was observed at least ten times. The chain combines TRBV6-2 or TRBV6-3 with TRBJ2-7; D remains unclear. Germline V CDR1 and CDR2: MNHEY, SVGEGT. Trimming took 0 bases from V and 2 from J, leaving 8 bases between them. The CDR3 is made up of 14 amino acids. CDR3 protein: CASSYSRLTYEQYF. CDR3 sequence (DNA): TGTGCCAGCAGTTACTCGAGGCTAACCTACGAGCAGTACTTC.

This clonotype was recorded at least ten times. This chain joins TRBV6-5 and TRBJ1-1; 7 bases match TRBD1. This CDR3 is built from 14 residues. CDR1 MNHEY and CDR2 SVGAGI come from the germline V gene. V shed 2 bases, J shed 4 bases, and the junction held 4 bases outside the gene matches. The CDR3 loop is CASSYGTVGTEAFF. CDR3 bases: TGTGCCAGCAGTTACGGGACAGTCGGCACTGAAGCTTTCTTT.

There are many counts of this clonotype. CDR3 amino acids: CASSFTAGKAGELFF. The CDR3 bases are TGCGCCAGCAGCTTCACCGCGGGGAAAGCCGGGGAGCTGTTTTTT. The V and J genes are TRBV5-1 and TRBJ2-2; a possible D gene is TRBD2 (6 bases). Trimming removed 2 bases from V and 6 bases from J, with 14 bases in between. Germline values: CDR1 SGHRS, CDR2 YFSETQ. The CDR3 sequence is 15 residues long.

Note on this clonotype: A much larger clone is a single base away; this may be a read error. The chain combines TRBV20-1 with TRBJ2-1; 9 bases align to TRBD2. The length of the CDR3 is 14 residues. V lost 5 bases to trimming and J lost 5 bases; unmatched junction nucleotides: 7. Germline CDR1 DFQATT, CDR2 SNEGSKA (reference sequence). CDR3 DNA: TGCAGTGCTGGACATGCGGGAGGGGACAATGAGCAGTTCTTC. Translated, it gives CSAGHAGGDNEQFF.

This clonotype was found a few times. V usage is TRBV4-3 and J usage is TRBJ2-2; D is perhaps TRBD2 (5 bases). From germline, CDR1 is LGHNA and CDR2 YSLEER. The CDR3 totals 14 residues. The V and J ends lost 0 bases and 6 bases respectively, with 8 bases between them. This CDR3 reads CASSQDWRSGELFF. The CDR3 nucleotides read TGCGCCAGCAGCCAAGATTGGAGGTCCGGGGAGCTGTTTTTT.

The genes are TRBV5-4 and TRBJ2-5, with D perhaps assigned TRBD1 or TRBD2 (5 bases each). Germline V CDR1 and CDR2: SGHNT, YYREEE (reference sequence). V was cut by 4 bases and J by 1 base, with 14 bases left in between. The CDR3 covers 15 residues. The CDR3 spells CASSPPGRTQETQYF. The CDR3 DNA reads TGTGCCAGCAGCCCGCCGGGACGGACCCAAGAGACCCAGTACTTC.

This clonotype was counted between two and nine times. The rearrangement uses TRBV10-3 and TRBJ1-1; D uncertain. Per the germline V gene, CDR1 is ENHRY and CDR2 is SYGVKD. This CDR3 contains 13 residues. Trimming pared 2 bases from V and 5 bases from J, leaving 9 bases between. CDR3 protein: CAISEGLGTEAFF. The CDR3 DNA sequence: TGTGCCATCAGTGAGGGGTTAGGTACTGAAGCTTTCTTT.

V is TRBV5-5 and J is TRBJ2-3; D gene uncertain. V lost 5 bases, J lost 1 base, and 8 bases lay in between. CDR3 length: 13 residues. Germline V gene lookup returns CDR1 SGHKS and CDR2 YYEKEE (reference sequence). CDR3 sequence reads: CASSVMGTDTQYF. In nucleotides, the CDR3 is TGTGCCAGCAGTGTTATGGGCACAGATACGCAGTATTTT.

This clonotype showed up many times. The chain recombines TRBV10-3 with TRBJ2-1, with 11 positions matching TRBD2. This CDR3 comprises 16 residues. Germline V gives CDR1 ENHRY, CDR2 SYGVKD. Germline trimming cut 5 bases from V and 6 bases from J; bases unmatched to any gene: 9. The CDR3 loop reads CAISHAGTSGPNEQFF. The CDR3 bases are TGTGCCATCAGTCACGCCGGGACTAGCGGACCCAATGAGCAGTTCTTC.